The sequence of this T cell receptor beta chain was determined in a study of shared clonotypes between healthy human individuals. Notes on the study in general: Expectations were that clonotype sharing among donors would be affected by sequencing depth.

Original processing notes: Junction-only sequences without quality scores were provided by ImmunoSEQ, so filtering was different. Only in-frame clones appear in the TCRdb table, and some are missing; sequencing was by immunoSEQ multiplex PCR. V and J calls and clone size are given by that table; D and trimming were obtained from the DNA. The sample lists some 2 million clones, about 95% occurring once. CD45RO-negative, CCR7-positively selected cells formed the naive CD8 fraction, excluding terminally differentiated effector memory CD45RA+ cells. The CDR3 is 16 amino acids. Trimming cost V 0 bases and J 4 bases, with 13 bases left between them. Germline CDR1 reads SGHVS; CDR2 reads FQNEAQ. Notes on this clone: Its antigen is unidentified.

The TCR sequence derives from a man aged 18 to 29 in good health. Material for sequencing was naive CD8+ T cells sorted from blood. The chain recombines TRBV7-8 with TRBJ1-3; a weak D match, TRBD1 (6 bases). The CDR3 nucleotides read TGTGCCAGCAGCTTAGCCAACGGAGGGGGAGGAAACACCATATATTTT. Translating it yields CASSLANGGGGNTIYF.